A single sample gave rise to the 26 T cell receptor beta chains below, sequenced in a study of cytomegalovirus exposure and HLA in healthy donors. The method was immunoSEQ multiplex PCR; TCRdb's version includes in-frame clones alone and lacks a portion of them. The data contain about 140,000 clones, around 88% of them singletons. Sequenced: PBMCs. These receptors all stem from a woman aged 18-30 years in good health and CMV-seropositive.

This clone was found once. The chain has TRBV6-6 and TRBJ2-2; perhaps TRBD1 as D (6 bases). This CDR3 is 15 amino acids long. From germline, CDR1 is MNHNY and CDR2 SVGAGI (reference sequence). The V end lost 7 bases, the J end lost 5 bases, and 17 bases lay between the germline ends. CDR3 DNA: TGTGCCAGCAAAGAACTCGCAGGGGATACCGGGGAGCTGTTTTTT. Protein product: CASKELAGDTGELFF.

This clone was detected once. The rearrangement joins TRBV7-9 to TRBJ1-2; 10 bases agree with TRBD1. The germline V gene has CDR1 SEHNR and CDR2 FQNEAQ (reference sequence). V was clipped by 3 bases and J by 4 bases; unmatched bases: 5. This CDR3 region has 15 residues. The CDR3 DNA reads TGTGCCAGCAGCTTGGGACAGGGGCCCTTCTATGGCTACACCTTC. Its translation is CASSLGQGPFYGYTF.

The V call is TRBV5-1, the J call TRBJ2-5, with D maybe TRBD2 (6 bases). Germline V gives CDR1 SGHRS, CDR2 YFSETQ. This CDR3 region has 15 residues. V was clipped by 5 bases and J by 4 bases, with 18 bases between them. The chain's CDR3 is CASRGGLATRETQYF. CDR3 coding DNA: TGCGCCAGCAGGGGGGGATTGGCCACGAGAGAGACCCAGTACTTC. Variable domain in full (rest from reference TRBV5-1 and TRBJ2-5): KAGVTQTPRYLIKTRGQQVTLSCSPISGHRSVSWYQQTPGQGLQFLFEYFSETQRNKGNFPGRFSGRQFSNSRSEMNVSTLELGDSALYLCASRGGLATRETQYFGPGTRLLVL.

The V gene is TRBV27, the J gene TRBJ2-1, with 8 bases identical to TRBD1. Germline CDR1 and CDR2: MNHEY and SMNVEV (reference sequence). This CDR3 spans 17 amino acids. The J segment lost 5 bases and the V segment lost 4 bases, leaving 13 bases of the junction unmatched. CDR3 in amino acids: CASSSQFRDRIHNEQFF. Here the CDR3 DNA reads TGTGCCAGCAGTTCGCAATTCCGGGACAGGATCCACAATGAGCAGTTCTTC.

CDR3 DNA: TGTGCCAGCAGACGCCTAGCGGGAACTGAAGCTTTCTTT. As protein: CASRRLAGTEAFF. The chain joins TRBV6-5 to TRBJ1-1; D is undetermined. The germline V gene has CDR1 MNHEY and CDR2 SVGAGI. Trimming removed 6 bases at V and 5 bases at J, with 13 bases between. CDR3 length equals 13 residues.

This rearrangement joins TRBV2 to TRBJ1-2; D remains ambiguous. V was shortened by 3 bases and J by 3 bases, with 5 bases between the two germline ends. From germline, CDR1 is SNHLY and CDR2 FYNNEI. The CDR3 covers 12 residues. The CDR3 nucleotides read TGTGCCAGCAGTGATAGCGACTATGGCTACACCTTC. Translation: CASSDSDYGYTF.

The chain has TRBV4-1 and TRBJ2-2; 8 positions match TRBD1. The V segment lost 4 bases and the J segment 5 bases; nucleotides outside the gene matches: 9. Germline V gene data show CDR1 as MGHRA and CDR2 as YSYEKL. There are 16 residues in the CDR3. CDR3 nucleotides: TGCGCCAGCAGCCTCCGGACAGGGTTTAGAACCGGGGAGCTGTTTTTT. Its protein product is CASSLRTGFRTGELFF.

V gene TRBV7-9 combines with J gene TRBJ1-2, with a weak D call TRBD1 (6 bases). With 3 bases removed from V and 4 bases from J, the gap between germline ends came to 12 bases. The germline V gene has CDR1 SEHNR and CDR2 FQNEAQ (reference sequence). The CDR3 covers 14 residues. The CDR3 nucleotides are TGTGCCAGCAGCTTCGGGGACACGACCTATGGCTACACCTTC. It encodes CASSFGDTTYGYTF.

The V and J genes are TRBV7-2 and TRBJ1-4, with D uncertain. The CDR3 contains 16 residues. The germline V and J ends were trimmed by 3 bases and 5 bases, with 16 bases remaining between them. Germline CDR1 reads SGHTA; CDR2 reads FQGNSA. DNA of the CDR3: TGTGCCAGCAGCTTCGATGTGGCAGCGGTCAATGAAAAACTGTTTTTT. Protein product: CASSFDVAAVNEKLFF.

The CDR3 DNA is TGTGCCAGCAGCCTGCGAGGGTCGGTGAACACTGAAGCTTTCTTT. The encoded protein is CASSLRGSVNTEAFF. The chain combines TRBV9 with TRBJ1-1; D is ambiguous. The CDR3 extends over 15 amino acids. Germline V gene lookup returns CDR1 SGDLS and CDR2 YYNGEE. V dropped 4 bases and J dropped 0 bases, with 13 bases sitting between them. Filled out from reference TRBV9 and TRBJ1-1, the complete variable domain reads DSGVTQTPKHLITATGQRVTLRCSPRSGDLSVYWYQQSLDQGLQFLIQYYNGEERAKGNILERFSAQQFPDLHSELNLSSLELGDSALYFCASSLRGSVNTEAFFGQGTRLTVV.

The chain joins TRBV5-1 to TRBJ1-1; the match to TRBD1 covers 7 bases. The CDR3 totals 16 residues. The germline gives CDR1 SGHRS, CDR2 YFSETQ. The ends lost 1 base at V and 4 bases at J; junction bases unmatched: 10. CDR3 loop: CASSLNAGTATTEAFF. The CDR3 bases are TGCGCCAGCAGCTTGAATGCCGGGACAGCAACCACTGAAGCTTTCTTT.

V and J are TRBV7-9 and TRBJ1-2; 8 nucleotides match TRBD1. Per the germline V gene, CDR1 is SEHNR and CDR2 is FQNEAQ (reference sequence). The CDR3 is 17 amino acids. The trim removed 6 bases at V and 0 bases at J, leaving 12 bases unmatched. CDR3 in DNA: TGTGCCAGCAGGCTGACAGGGGAGGGTGAGACTAACTATGGCTACACCTTC. Translating it yields CASRLTGEGETNYGYTF.

This clone was picked up one time. The chain employs TRBV4-2 and TRBJ1-1, with a tentative D call TRBD1 (6 bases). The germline V gene encodes CDR1 LGHNA and CDR2 YNFKEQ. The length of the CDR3 is 16 residues. V lost 0 bases and J 2 bases, leaving 13 bases between the germline ends. This CDR3 is CASSQEDSRINTEAFF. The CDR3 nucleotides are TGTGCCAGCAGCCAAGAGGACAGTAGAATTAACACTGAAGCTTTCTTT.

This rearrangement joins TRBV9 to TRBJ2-4; D might be TRBD1 (7 bases). Trimming removed 3 bases from V and 7 bases from J, with 17 bases in between. Germline loops: CDR1 SGDLS, CDR2 YYNGEE. There are 15 residues in the CDR3. The CDR3 protein is CASSAQGGGDNIQYF. The CDR3 coding sequence is TGTGCCAGCAGCGCCCAGGGGGGAGGAGATAACATTCAGTACTTC.

With respect to this clone: The junction differs from germline at one of its ends, possibly a read error. The chain has TRBV28 and TRBJ2-7, with D possibly matching TRBD2 (7 bases). CDR1 and CDR2 from the germline V gene are MDHEN and SYDVKM. This CDR3 is 11 amino acids long. The CDR3 reads CASSLSTGRDF. CDR3 sequence (DNA): TGTGCCAGCAGTTTAAGCACAGGGAGGGACTTC.

This clone was picked up a small number of times. The genes are TRBV6-5 and TRBJ1-5; 8 positions match TRBD1. The germline V gene encodes CDR1 MNHEY and CDR2 SVGAGI. The CDR3 has 12 amino acids. V trimming: 10 bases; J trimming: 10 bases; junction bases outside the gene matches: 9. The CDR3 nucleotides read TGTGCCACCAGGACAGGGAGCGGACCCCAGCATTTT. The encoded protein is CATRTGSGPQHF.

The chain combines TRBV2 with TRBJ1-1, with D possibly being TRBD1 (5 bases). Germline CDR1 SNHLY, CDR2 FYNNEI. This CDR3 comprises 12 residues. The germline V and J ends were trimmed by 6 bases and 6 bases, with 11 bases remaining between them. The CDR3 DNA reads TGTGCCAGCAGGGGGCAGCTAGCTGAAGCTTTCTTT. It is translated as CASRGQLAEAFF.

A single count supports this clone. The rearrangement joins TRBV19 to TRBJ1-1; 8 bases match TRBD1. The trim removed 7 bases at V and 3 bases at J, leaving 4 bases unmatched. Germline assignment: CDR1 LNHDA and CDR2 SQIVND (reference sequence). The CDR3 extends over 13 amino acids. CDR3 nucleotide sequence: TGTGCCAGTACCAGACAGGGGCACACTGAAGCTTTCTTT. It encodes CASTRQGHTEAFF.

CDR3 amino acids: CASSPSGLADYNEQFF. CDR3 bases: TGTGCCAGCTCACCATCCGGACTAGCGGACTACAATGAGCAGTTCTTC. V usage is TRBV18 and J usage is TRBJ2-1; TRBD2 aligns across 10 bases. The CDR3 covers 16 residues. The V gene's germline CDR1 is KGHSH and CDR2 LQKENI. V gave up 2 bases and J gave up 3 bases; unmatched junction bases: 4.

The chain employs TRBV27 and TRBJ2-7; 7 nucleotides match TRBD1. Losses at the gene ends were 7 bases for V and 3 bases for J; bases not matched to a gene: 12. CDR3 size: 15 residues. Germline loops: CDR1 MNHEY, CDR2 SMNVEV (reference sequence). The CDR3 DNA is TGTGCCAGCAACCCATACCGAGGGGACAGCTACGAGCAGTACTTC. Its protein is CASNPYRGDSYEQYF.

The V call is TRBV6-1, the J call TRBJ2-2, with D perhaps matching TRBD2 (6 bases). V dropped 5 bases and J dropped 4 bases, with 11 bases sitting between them. Germline loops: CDR1 MNHNS, CDR2 SASEGT. The CDR3 extends over 14 amino acids. The CDR3: CASSQTAGTGELFF. The CDR3 DNA is TGTGCCAGCAGTCAGACAGCGGGCACCGGGGAGCTGTTTTTT.

The chain employs TRBV2 and TRBJ2-7; tentatively, D is TRBD1 (5 bases). The V and J ends lost 6 bases and 6 bases respectively, with 21 bases between them. The CDR3 totals 15 residues. The germline V gene has CDR1 SNHLY and CDR2 FYNNEI. DNA for the CDR3: TGTGCCAGCAGCAACTTGTCAGGGCCAAAAAGCGAGCAGTACTTC. Translating it yields CASSNLSGPKSEQYF.

CDR3 protein: CASSYSIGEGNTEAFF. As DNA, the CDR3 is TGTGCCAGCAGTTACTCGATTGGCGAGGGGAACACTGAAGCTTTCTTT. This rearrangement joins TRBV6-5 to TRBJ1-1; D gene ambiguous. Germline values: CDR1 MNHEY, CDR2 SVGAGI. V lost 0 bases and J lost 1, with 12 bases in between. CDR3 length equals 16 residues.

The V call is TRBV28, the J call TRBJ1-1; D gene uncertain. CDR3 length: 12 amino acids. Germline CDR1 reads MDHEN; CDR2 reads SYDVKM. Trimming took 4 bases from V and 6 from J, leaving 9 bases between them. The CDR3 spells CASSYSLAEAFF. CDR3 nucleotide sequence: TGTGCCAGCAGTTACAGCCTGGCTGAAGCTTTCTTT.

The sample holds a few counts of this clone. CDR3 coding DNA: TGTGCCAGCAGCTTAGGAACAGGGGAGGACGAGCAGTACTTC. Translated: CASSLGTGEDEQYF. The chain has TRBV7-9 and TRBJ2-7, with D possibly TRBD1 on 7 matching bases. The V gene's germline CDR1 is SEHNR and CDR2 FQNEAQ (reference sequence). The CDR3 contains 14 residues. V lost 1 base, J lost 5 bases, and 12 bases lay in between.

Points on this clone: This sequence may be a read error, since a much larger clone differs from it by one base. At the DNA level, this CDR3 is encoded by other sequences in the same sample as well. This rearrangement joins TRBV6-4 to TRBJ2-1; 10 bases map to TRBD2. Germline CDR1 reads MRHNA; CDR2 reads SNTAGT. This CDR3 is 15 amino acids long. J was trimmed by 6 bases and V by 0 bases; bases with no gene match: 2. CDR3: CASSDSSGGANEQFF. In nucleotides, the CDR3 is TGTGCCAGCAGTGACTCAAGCGGGGGGGCCAATGAGCAGTTCTTC.